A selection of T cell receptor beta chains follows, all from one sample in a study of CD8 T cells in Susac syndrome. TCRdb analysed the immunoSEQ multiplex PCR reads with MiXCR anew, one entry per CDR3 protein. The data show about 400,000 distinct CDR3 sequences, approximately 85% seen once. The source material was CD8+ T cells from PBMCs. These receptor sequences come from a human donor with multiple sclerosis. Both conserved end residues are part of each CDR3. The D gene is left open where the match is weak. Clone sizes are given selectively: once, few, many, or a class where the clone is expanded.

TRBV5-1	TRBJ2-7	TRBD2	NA	TGCGCCAGCAGCTTGTTTCCCGCGGGAGGGCCCTACGAGCAGTACTTC	CASSLFPAGGPYEQYF
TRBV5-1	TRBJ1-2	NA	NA	TGCGCCAGCAGCTTGGCCGGTGTCAGGGAACACGGCTACACCTTC	CASSLAGVREHGYTF
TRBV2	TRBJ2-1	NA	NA	TGTGCCAGCAGGCGACGGGCCTCCTACAATGAGCAGTTCTTC	CASRRRASYNEQFF
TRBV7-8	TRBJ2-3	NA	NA	TGTGCCAGCAGCCTGCACGGAAACACAGATACGCAGTATTTT	CASSLHGNTDTQYF
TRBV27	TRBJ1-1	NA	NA	TGTGCCAGCAGCCGGATTGAGGGCACTGAAGCTTTCTTT	CASSRIEGTEAFF
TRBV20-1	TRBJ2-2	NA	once	TGCAGTGCTATGGCCACGAACACCGGGGAGCTGTTTTTT	CSAMATNTGELFF
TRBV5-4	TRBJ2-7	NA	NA	TGTGCCAGCAGCTCCTACGGGGGGCCGAAGGCGTACGAGCAGTACTTC	CASSSYGGPKAYEQYF
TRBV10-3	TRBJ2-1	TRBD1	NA	TGTGCCATCAGTGGGGGGACAGAGTCCTACAATGAGCAGTTCTTC	CAISGGTESYNEQFF
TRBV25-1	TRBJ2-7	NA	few	TGTGCCAGCAGTGAATATGGGGATCCCTACGAGCAGTACTTC	CASSEYGDPYEQYF
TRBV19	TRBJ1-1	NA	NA	TGTGCCAGTAGTATCTTTTCCAGGGGCACTGAAGCTTTCTTT	CASSIFSRGTEAFF
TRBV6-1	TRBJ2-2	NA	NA	TGTGCCAGCACCCTAGATTCGGGGGTTACTACCGGGGAGCTGTTTTTT	CASTLDSGVTTGELFF
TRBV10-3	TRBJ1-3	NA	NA	TGTGCCATCAGTGAAGTTGACACCATATATTTT	CAISEVDTIYF
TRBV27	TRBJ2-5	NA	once	TGTGCCAGCAGTCCAGATGGTCTAGCGAAGGGGGAGACCCAGTACTTC	CASSPDGLAKGETQYF
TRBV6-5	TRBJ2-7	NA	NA	TGTGCCAGCAGTTACTTGTCTCTTAGTGAGGGGGGCTACGAGCAGTACTTC	CASSYLSLSEGGYEQYF
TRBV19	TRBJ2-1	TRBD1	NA	TGTGCCAGTGTCGCCGGACAGGAGAAAGGGGATGAGCAGTTCTTC	CASVAGQEKGDEQFF
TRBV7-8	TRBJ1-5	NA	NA	TGTGCCAGCAGCTTAGGGACAGCTGGGTCCAATCAGCCCCAGCATTTT	CASSLGTAGSNQPQHF
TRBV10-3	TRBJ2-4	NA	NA	TGTGCCATCAGTGCCGGGGACGATCAGTACTTC	CAISAGDDQYF
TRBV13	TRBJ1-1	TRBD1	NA	TGTGCCAGCAGCTCCTACATTGGACAGGGGGCTACACTGTACACTGAAGCTTTCTTT	CASSSYIGQGATLYTEAFF
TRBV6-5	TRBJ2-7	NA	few	TGTGCCAGCAGTTACCGGGGAACCTACGAGCAGTACTTC	CASSYRGTYEQYF
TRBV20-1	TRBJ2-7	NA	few	TGCAGTGCTAGAGATCGTGGCAGGGGCTACGAGCAGTACTTC	CSARDRGRGYEQYF
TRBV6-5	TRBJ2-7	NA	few	TGTGCCAGCGGTCAGAACAGGGTCGGCTACGAGCAGTACTTC	CASGQNRVGYEQYF
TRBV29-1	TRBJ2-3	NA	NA	TGCAGCGTTGAGGGCGGGACCTACCCTACAGATACGCAGTATTTT	CSVEGGTYPTDTQYF
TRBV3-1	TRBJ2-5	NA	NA	TGTGCCAGCAGCCATCCGCTTCAAGAGACCCAGTACTTC	CASSHPLQETQYF
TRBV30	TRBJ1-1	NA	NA	TGTGCCTGGGACCCCGGGGGGAACACTGAAGCTTTCTTT	CAWDPGGNTEAFF
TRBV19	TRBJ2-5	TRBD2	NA	TGTGCCAGTAGCACTAGCGGGGGTGAAGAGACCCAGTACTTC	CASSTSGGEETQYF
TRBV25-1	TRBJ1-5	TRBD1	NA	TGTGCCAGCAGTGGCGGACAGGGACACCAGCCCCAGCATTTT	CASSGGQGHQPQHF
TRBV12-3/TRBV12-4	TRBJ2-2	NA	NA	TGTGCCAGCAGTCCTCAATTGGCCGGGGAGCTGTTTTTT	CASSPQLAGELFF
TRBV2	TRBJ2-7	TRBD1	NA	TGTGCCAGCAGCCCCCTGGGGACAGCAGCCTACGAGCAGTACTTC	CASSPLGTAAYEQYF
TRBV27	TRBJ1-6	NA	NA	TGTGCCAGCAGTCCCCAGGGAGCTGCCTATAATTCACCCCTCCACTTT	CASSPQGAAYNSPLHF
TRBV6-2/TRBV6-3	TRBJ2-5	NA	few	TGTGCCAGCAATGGACAAGAGGAGACCCAGTACTTC	CASNGQEETQYF
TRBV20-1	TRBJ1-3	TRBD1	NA	TGCAGTGCTCCGGGACAGGGGGCTTCAGGAAACACCATATATTTT	CSAPGQGASGNTIYF
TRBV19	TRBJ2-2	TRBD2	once	TGTGCCAGTAGTATAGACCAGCGGGATAGACGAGGGGAGCTGTTTTTT	CASSIDQRDRRGELFF
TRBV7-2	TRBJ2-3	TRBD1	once	TGTGCCAGCAGCTCACATATAGGACAGGGGACTAGCACAGATACGCAGTATTTT	CASSSHIGQGTSTDTQYF
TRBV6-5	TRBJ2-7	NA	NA	TGTGCCAGCAGTTACCCGGGACGGAGATACGAGCAGTACTTC	CASSYPGRRYEQYF
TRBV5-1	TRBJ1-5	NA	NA	TGCGCCAGCAGCTTGGAGGGAAATCATCAGCCCCAGCATTTT	CASSLEGNHQPQHF
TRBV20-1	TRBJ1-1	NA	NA	TGCAGTGCTAGAACAGGGCGGGCGAACACTGAAGCTTTCTTT	CSARTGRANTEAFF
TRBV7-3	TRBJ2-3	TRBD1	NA	TGTGCCAGCAGCTTAAAGCCCCGGCAGGGGGCGATTGAGACAGATACGCAGTATTTT	CASSLKPRQGAIETDTQYF
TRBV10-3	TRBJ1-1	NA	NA	TGTGCCATCCGGAGGACAATTGGGAACACTGAAGCTTTCTTT	CAIRRTIGNTEAFF
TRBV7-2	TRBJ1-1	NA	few	TGTGCCAGCAGCTTTAGGACGGAGAACACTGAAGCTTTCTTT	CASSFRTENTEAFF
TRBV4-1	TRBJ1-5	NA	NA	TGCGCCAGCAGCCAAGATGGGGGGGCTCAACAGCCCCAGCATTTT	CASSQDGGAQQPQHF
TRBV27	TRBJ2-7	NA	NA	TGTGCCAGCGGACGGCTAGCTACAGGAGTAATTGACGAGCAGTACTTC	CASGRLATGVIDEQYF